This TCR beta chain was identified during a study of T cells after yellow fever vaccination. Overall study context: Fractions of low cell number were prepared using SMART-Seq v4 Ultra Low Input. Study results and caveats: Repertoires obtained by FACS sorting could include abundant clonotypes that entered as contaminants from the bulk population. Most primary-vaccination clones reappeared after the booster (more than 95% CD4, about 87% CD8).

After removal of 5 bases from V and 0 bases from J, the junction contained 6 bases not matched to a gene. CDR3 length equals 17 residues. Looked up from germline, CDR1 is KGHSH and CDR2 is LQKENI. TCR cDNA, made by 5'RACE template switching, carried an added universal primer site and UMIs. TCRdb ran MiXCR on the 5' RACE reads and lists one entry per CDR3 protein. The table lists 310,000 or so distinct CDR3 sequences, around 7% of them singletons. This clonotype was observed a handful of times. The target antigen is unknown. The sequence was collected from a man aged 18 to 29 who received the YFV17D yellow fever vaccine. The starting material was PBMCs, obtained approximately 40 days after the first yellow fever vaccination. This rearrangement joins TRBV18 to TRBJ2-1, with 11 bases fitting TRBD2. CDR3 bases: TGTGCCAGCTCAGAGGGACTAGCGGTCAGCTCCTACAATGAGCAGTTCTTC. It codes for CASSEGLAVSSYNEQFF.